The rows below give T cell receptor beta chains drawn from one sample of a study of T-cell memory formation after mild COVID-19. TCRdb processed the 5' RACE reads anew with MiXCR; each CDR3 protein has one entry. The sample shows roughly 240,000 distinct CDR3 sequences, roughly 16% of them seen only once. The sample was PBMCs or a T cell subset sorted from them (not recorded which). These receptors were taken from a man aged 18 to 30 who had mild COVID-19 (a few samples of this study predate the infection). Cell type and time point are not known. The CDR3 runs from the conserved cysteine through the conserved F or W. Each record gives: V gene, CDR3 protein.

>TRBV7-2
CASSLEEDTEAFF
>TRBV6-5
CASSYTLANEQFF
>TRBV2
CASSESQSTPYTF
>TRBV3-1
CASSQMTGVWDTEAFF
>TRBV7-9
CASKRGAHTDTQYF
>TRBV4-1
CASSQAWPGTGELFF
>TRBV29-1
CSISDRGLTGELFF
>TRBV5-1
CASSFRTGIENTEAFF
>TRBV18
CASSPGDRDHEQYF
>TRBV7-2
CASSLMGGERETQYF
>TRBV7-9
CASSLGPPDLGKGEQYF
>TRBV20-1
CSASFLAGVETQYF
>TRBV18
CASSPPGALTEAFF
>TRBV4-3
CASSPWTDNEQYF
>TRBV15
CATSRDLPTGRQETQYF
>TRBV28
CATGAYGYTF
>TRBV7-3
CASSLVAGSPEAFF
>TRBV21-1
CASSKGDRGQETQYF
>TRBV24-1
CATSEEGGYTF
>TRBV12-3/TRBV12-4
CASSTGIGNTIYF
>TRBV7-6
CASSPGARGGTDTQYF